What follows are 3 T cell receptor beta chains derived from one specimen sequenced in a study of naive and memory T cell subsets. Two oligonucleotides, mixed equimolar, formed the beta constant-region primer covering TRBC1 and TRBC2. TCRdb re-called the UMI-ligation and nested PCR reads with MiXCR, one entry per CDR3 protein. The repertoire includes some 150,000 distinct CDR3 sequences, about 17% of them detected once, and around 0.14% sits in the top ten. Sequences were obtained from naive CD4+ T cells from blood. The receptors were sampled from a human donor in good health.

This clonotype has a handful of counts. CDR3 sequence (DNA): TGTGCCATCAGTGAGGGGTGGGGGGAGCAGTACTTC. Residues: CAISEGWGEQYF. V is TRBV10-3 and J is TRBJ2-7, with D tentatively TRBD1 or TRBD2 (5 bases each). The CDR3 extends over 12 amino acids. CDR1 is ENHRY, CDR2 SYGVKD, per germline. Trimming removed 2 bases from V and 7 bases from J, with 9 bases in between.

The chain employs TRBV11-2 and TRBJ1-4, with a tentative D call TRBD1 (5 bases). The CDR3 loop spans 15 amino acids. In germline, CDR1 is SGHAT, CDR2 FQNNGV. Trimming pared 5 bases from V and 7 bases from J, leaving 17 bases between. CDR3 loop: CASSPAQGQIEKLFF. CDR3 coding DNA: TGTGCCAGCAGCCCGGCCCAGGGTCAGATTGAAAAACTGTTTTTT.

This clonotype was detected ten times or more. This chain joins TRBV2 and TRBJ2-1, with a possible D match to TRBD1 (6 bases). The ends were cut back, 3 bases at V and 5 bases at J, with 11 bases in the middle. Germline CDR1 reads SNHLY; CDR2 reads FYNNEI. The CDR3 extends over 14 amino acids. This chain's CDR3 is CASSEGRGNNEQFF. For the CDR3, the DNA is TGTGCCAGCAGTGAGGGCAGGGGCAACAATGAGCAGTTCTTC.